These 19 T cell receptor beta chains came from one sample sequenced in a study of blood T cell repertoires in COVID-19. Generated by immunoSEQ multiplex PCR, the TCRdb table keeps only in-frame clones and is missing some. The sample has approximately 220,000 clones; 85% are singletons. The sequencing input was peripheral blood. The receptors come from a man over 45 who had recovered from COVID-19.

The V call is TRBV5-1, the J call TRBJ2-1; 8 bases fit TRBD2. With V trimmed by 0 bases and J by 8 bases, 7 bases remained unmatched. This CDR3 contains 15 residues. Germline assignment: CDR1 SGHRS and CDR2 YFSETQ. CDR3: CASSLEGLAGDEQFF. CDR3 sequence (DNA): TGCGCCAGCAGCTTGGAAGGCCTAGCGGGTGATGAGCAGTTCTTC.

This clone was picked up a small number of times. This chain links TRBV2 with TRBJ1-5; 8 bases are a match to TRBD1. J lost 7 bases, V lost 8 bases, and 10 bases had no gene match. Per the germline V gene, CDR1 is SNHLY and CDR2 is FYNNEI. The CDR3 loop spans 14 amino acids. Here the CDR3 reads CASGSTGVPQPQHF. In DNA, the CDR3 is TGTGCCAGCGGATCGACAGGGGTCCCGCAGCCCCAGCATTTT.

The chain uses TRBV28 and TRBJ2-3; 7 nucleotides line up with TRBD2. V lost 4 bases and J lost 0; bases outside the gene matches: 10. The CDR3 has 17 amino acids. CDR1 MDHEN and CDR2 SYDVKM come from the germline V gene. DNA of the CDR3: TGTGCCAGCAGTTCTGCTGGACTAGTCAGGAGCACAGATACGCAGTATTTT. Encoded protein: CASSSAGLVRSTDTQYF. Complete variable domain (other parts from reference TRBV28 and TRBJ2-3): DVKVTQSSRYLVKRTGEKVFLECVQDMDHENMFWYRQDPGLGLRLIYFSYDVKMKEKGDIPEGYSVSREKKERFSLILESASTNQTSMYLCASSSAGLVRSTDTQYFGPGTRLTVL.

The chain joins TRBV20-1 to TRBJ2-4; no definite D call. Germline V gene sequence: CDR1 DFQATT, CDR2 SNEGSKA (reference sequence). The CDR3 has 10 amino acids. The V end lost 5 bases, the J end lost 5 bases, and 4 bases lay between the germline ends. The CDR3 DNA is TGCAGTGCTCAGGAAAACATTCAGTACTTC. This codes for CSAQENIQYF.

The chain has TRBV3-1 (or the pseudogene TRBV3-2) and TRBJ2-5; D ambiguous. Germline-derived CDR1 and CDR2 are LGHDT and YNNKEL (reference sequence). The CDR3 has 16 residues. With 0 bases removed from V and 5 bases from J, the gap between germline ends came to 16 bases. This CDR3 is CASSQESPRVVETQYF. As DNA, the CDR3 is TGTGCCAGCAGCCAAGAAAGCCCGCGAGTTGTGGAGACCCAGTACTTC.

The V and J genes are TRBV18 and TRBJ2-7, with 9 bases matching TRBD2. V lost 0 bases, J lost 3 bases, and 6 bases stayed unmatched. The CDR3 contains 16 residues. CDR1 and CDR2 from the germline V gene are KGHSH and LQKENI. CDR3 residues: CASSPPGSGRVYEQYF. The CDR3, as DNA: TGTGCCAGCTCACCACCGGGTAGCGGGAGAGTCTACGAGCAGTACTTC.

V gene TRBV6-5 combines with J gene TRBJ1-1; D is possibly TRBD1 (5 bases). Germline CDR1 and CDR2: MNHEY and SVGAGI. CDR3 length equals 13 residues. V lost 10 bases, J lost 0 bases, and 12 bases lay in between. CDR3 sequence: CATQGRMNTEAFF. The CDR3 DNA reads as TGTGCCACCCAGGGCAGGATGAACACTGAAGCTTTCTTT.

The chain combines TRBV7-9 with TRBJ2-7; TRBD1 agrees at 7 bases. This CDR3 has 15 amino acids. The V gene's germline CDR1 is SEHNR and CDR2 FQNEAQ (reference sequence). Germline trimming cut 6 bases from V and 2 bases from J; bases unmatched to any gene: 10. Here the CDR3 DNA reads TGTGCCAGCAGGAAAGGACAGGCGACCCCCTACGAGCAGTACTTC. Its translation: CASRKGQATPYEQYF. The variable domain in full, with the rest retrieved from reference TRBV7-9 and TRBJ2-7, is DTGVSQNPRHKITKRGQNVTFRCDPISEHNRLYWYRQTLGQGPEFLTYFQNEAQLEKSRLLSDRFSAERPKGSFSTLEIQRTEQGDSAMYLCASRKGQATPYEQYFGPGTRLTVT.

In the case of this clone: In the same sample, other DNA sequences code for this CDR3. V usage is TRBV28 and J usage is TRBJ1-1; maybe TRBD1 (6 bases). Germline V lookup: CDR1 MDHEN, CDR2 SYDVKM. V was cut by 4 bases and J by 1 base, with 10 bases left in between. The CDR3 is 14 amino acids. The CDR3 spells CASSSGHPNTEAFF. CDR3 nucleotide sequence: TGTGCCAGCAGTTCGGGACATCCGAACACTGAAGCTTTCTTT.

The chain carries TRBV28 and TRBJ2-3; 11 nucleotides match TRBD2. With 4 bases clipped from V and 2 bases from J, the junction kept 8 bases outside the gene matches. The CDR3 is made up of 17 amino acids. Germline values: CDR1 MDHEN, CDR2 SYDVKM. DNA for the CDR3: TGTGCCAGCAGTTCGGGTAGCGGGAGGGTTCACACAGATACGCAGTATTTT. Encoded protein: CASSSGSGRVHTDTQYF.

V and J are TRBV27 and TRBJ2-1, with D possibly matching TRBD1 (5 bases). Trimming cost V 3 bases and J 3 bases, with 6 bases left between them. This CDR3 comprises 13 residues. CDR1 and CDR2 from the germline V gene are MNHEY and SMNVEV (reference sequence). The CDR3 DNA reads as TGTGCCAGCAGTTTTGACAGCTACAATGAGCAGTTCTTC. Its protein is CASSFDSYNEQFF.

The chain carries TRBV27 and TRBJ2-1; TRBD2 matches at 9 bases. The germline CDR1 and CDR2 sequences are MNHEY and SMNVEV (reference sequence). Germline trimming cut 7 bases from V and 3 bases from J; bases unmatched to any gene: 4. The CDR3 loop spans 14 amino acids. The CDR3 DNA is TGTGCCAGCACCGTAGCGGGAGACTACAATGAGCAGTTCTTC. Translating gives CASTVAGDYNEQFF.

This clone was seen once. The chain carries TRBV3-1 (or the pseudogene TRBV3-2) and TRBJ1-5; 10 bases line up with TRBD1. CDR3 length: 14 amino acids. The germline V gene has CDR1 LGHDT and CDR2 YNNKEL (reference sequence). V lost 1 base to trimming and J lost 9 bases; unmatched junction nucleotides: 3. The CDR3 coding sequence is TGTGCCAGCAGCCAAGGGGACAGGGGTAGGCCCCAGCATTTT. Residues: CASSQGDRGRPQHF.

The chain employs TRBV27 and TRBJ2-1; 15 nucleotides agree with TRBD2. From germline, CDR1 is MNHEY and CDR2 SMNVEV (reference sequence). Germline trimming cut 4 bases from V and 9 bases from J; bases unmatched to any gene: 13. The CDR3 loop spans 18 amino acids. CDR3 region: CASSWGLAGGFSGGEQFF. For the CDR3, the DNA is TGTGCCAGCAGTTGGGGACTAGCGGGAGGCTTTTCAGGGGGTGAGCAGTTCTTC.

The V call is TRBV5-1, the J call TRBJ2-5; 10 bases are a match to TRBD2. Unmatched junction bases numbered 0, after V lost 0 bases and J lost 1 base. The length of the CDR3 is 15 residues. The germline gives CDR1 SGHRS, CDR2 YFSETQ. CDR3 DNA: TGCGCCAGCAGCTTGGGACTAGCGGGCCAAGAGACCCAGTACTTC. Translation gives CASSLGLAGQETQYF.

The chain is built from TRBV3-1 (or the pseudogene TRBV3-2) and TRBJ1-2; D gene ambiguous. Germline V gene lookup returns CDR1 LGHDT and CDR2 YNNKEL (reference sequence). Trimming cost V 1 base and J 4 bases, with 19 bases left between them. This CDR3 region has 17 residues. The CDR3 bases are TGTGCCAGCAGCCAAGCCCGTGGGCACAGCCAAATCTATGGCTACACCTTC. Its translation: CASSQARGHSQIYGYTF.

CDR3 region: CASSVFWRGFSGNTIYF. The CDR3 DNA sequence: TGTGCCAGCAGTGTTTTCTGGCGGGGGTTCTCTGGAAACACCATATATTTT. V and J are TRBV28 and TRBJ1-3; possible D gene TRBD1, 5 bases. There are 17 residues in the CDR3. Deletions cut 5 bases from V and 0 bases from J, with 17 bases between. Per the germline V gene, CDR1 is MDHEN and CDR2 is SYDVKM.

CDR3 protein: CASSLHLRLISGMPEETQYF. CDR3 DNA: TGTGCCAGCAGCCTACATTTGCGCTTGATTAGCGGGATGCCAGAGGAGACCCAGTACTTC. The rearrangement links TRBV5-8 to TRBJ2-5; 8 positions match TRBD2. The junction had 25 bases not matched to a gene; V was cut back by 4 bases and J by 5 bases. This CDR3 contains 20 residues. Germline assignment: CDR1 SGHTS and CDR2 YDEGEE. Filled out from reference TRBV5-8 and TRBJ2-5, the complete variable domain reads EAGVTQSPTHLIKTRGQQATLRCSPISGHTSVYWYQQALGLGLQFLLWYDEGEERNRGNFPPRFSGRQFPNYSSELNVNALELEDSALYLCASSLHLRLISGMPEETQYFGPGTRLLVL.

In its sample, this clone was seen once. CDR3 nucleotides: TGTGCCAGTAGTTATACAGGGGGGATCACTGAAGCTTTCTTT. Protein sequence: CASSYTGGITEAFF. The rearrangement links TRBV19 to TRBJ1-1; 8 nucleotides agree with TRBD1. Germline V lookup: CDR1 LNHDA, CDR2 SQIVND (reference sequence). There are 14 residues in the CDR3. Trimming cost V 5 bases and J 4 bases; bases outside gene matches: 6.